This T cell receptor (beta chain) was documented in a study of T cell responses to AZD1222 COVID-19 vaccine. Findings of the study overall: The study identified only six AZD1222 recipients as seropositive at baseline. Clonal diversity was possibly underestimated, and white British individuals and females predominated among donors. An increase in Spike-specific TCR breadth and depth was observed after two AZD1222 doses. The study found vaccine-associated CD4 TCRs spanning spike, dominant at 160-218 and 743-854.

This clone was seen only a few times. Antigen: not known. The same CDR3 arises from other DNA sequences in this sample as well. Assay used: immunoSEQ multiplex PCR; TCRdb lists only in-frame clones, some missing. The table lists 75,000 to 90,000 clones, 80% to 90% of them singletons, with around 13% in the top ten. CDR1 and CDR2 from the germline V gene are KGHSH and LQKENI. The CDR3 is 15 amino acids. Losses at the gene ends were 4 bases for V and 5 bases for J; bases not matched to a gene: 7. The V and J genes are TRBV18 and TRBJ1-1; 10 bases align to TRBD1. This TCR was recovered from an adult in good health. Sequenced here: peripheral blood, sampled on day 0 of AZD1222 vaccination. The CDR3 loop reads CASSLTGTGETEAFF. As DNA, the CDR3 is TGTGCCAGCTCACTAACCGGGACAGGGGAAACTGAAGCTTTCTTT.